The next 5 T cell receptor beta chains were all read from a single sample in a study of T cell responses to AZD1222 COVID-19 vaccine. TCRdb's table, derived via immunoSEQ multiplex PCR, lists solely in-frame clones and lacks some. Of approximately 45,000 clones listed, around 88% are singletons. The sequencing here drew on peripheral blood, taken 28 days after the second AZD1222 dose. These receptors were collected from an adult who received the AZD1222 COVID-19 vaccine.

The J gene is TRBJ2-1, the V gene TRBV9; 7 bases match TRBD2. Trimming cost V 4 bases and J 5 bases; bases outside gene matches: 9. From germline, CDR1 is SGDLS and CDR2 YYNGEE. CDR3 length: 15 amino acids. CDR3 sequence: CASSQGGSLNNEQFF. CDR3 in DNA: TGTGCCAGCAGCCAGGGCGGGAGTTTAAACAATGAGCAGTTCTTC.

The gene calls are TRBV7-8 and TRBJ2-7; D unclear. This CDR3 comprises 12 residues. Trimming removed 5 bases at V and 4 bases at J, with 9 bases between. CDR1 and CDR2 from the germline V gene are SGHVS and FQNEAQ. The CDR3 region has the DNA TGTGCCAGCAGCCTCCTGACGTACGAGCAGTACTTC. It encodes CASSLLTYEQYF.

The CDR3 nucleotides read TGTGCCAGCAGCCAAGCAGGTCTGGACGTGAACACTGAAGCTTTCTTT. It codes for CASSQAGLDVNTEAFF. The chain combines TRBV3-1 (or the pseudogene TRBV3-2) with TRBJ1-1; D not resolved. V was cut by 1 base and J by 0 bases, with 12 bases left in between. CDR1 is LGHDT, CDR2 YNNKEL, per germline (reference sequence). This CDR3 is built from 16 residues.

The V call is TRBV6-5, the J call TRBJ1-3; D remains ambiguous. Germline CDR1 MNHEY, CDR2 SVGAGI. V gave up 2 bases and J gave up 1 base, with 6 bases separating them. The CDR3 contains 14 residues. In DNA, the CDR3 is TGTGCCAGCAGTTACGGGGATTCTGGAAACACCATATATTTT. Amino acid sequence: CASSYGDSGNTIYF.

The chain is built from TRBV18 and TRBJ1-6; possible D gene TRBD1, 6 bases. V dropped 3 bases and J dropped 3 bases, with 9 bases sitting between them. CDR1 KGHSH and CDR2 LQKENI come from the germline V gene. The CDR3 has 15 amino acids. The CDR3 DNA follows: TGTGCCAGCTCACCTTGGACAGACTATAATTCACCCCTCCACTTT. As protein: CASSPWTDYNSPLHF.